Listed below are T cell receptor beta chains from one sample, sequenced in a study of T cell responses to AZD1222 COVID-19 vaccine. TCRdb's table, derived via immunoSEQ multiplex PCR, lists solely in-frame clones and lacks some. The sample has about 100,000 clones, roughly 92% seen once. This specimen consisted of peripheral blood, obtained 28 days after the second AZD1222 dose. These receptors were obtained from an adult who received the AZD1222 COVID-19 vaccine. Both conserved end residues are part of each CDR3. D genes are given only for firm matches. Clone sizes are given selectively: once, few, many, or a class where the clone is expanded.

abundance,j_gene,d_gene,v_gene,CDR3aa,CDR3nt
.,TRBJ2-3,TRBD2,TRBV7-9,CASHGPGLAGGPVDTQYF,TGTGCCAGCCACGGACCGGGACTAGCGGGAGGGCCGGTGGATACGCAGTATTTT
.,TRBJ2-7,.,TRBV18,CASSRADNYEQYF,TGTGCCAGCTCACGCGCGGACAACTACGAGCAGTACTTC
.,TRBJ2-7,.,TRBV5-1,CASKQGQGGYEQYF,TGCGCCAGCAAACAGGGTCAGGGGGGCTACGAGCAGTACTTC
.,TRBJ2-2,TRBD1,TRBV2,CASRGPTGTNTGELFF,TGTGCCAGCAGGGGCCCGACAGGGACGAACACCGGGGAGCTGTTTTTT
.,TRBJ1-2,TRBD1,TRBV19,CASSRGARSGYTF,TGTGCCAGTAGCAGGGGGGCGCGTAGTGGCTACACCTTC
.,TRBJ1-2,.,TRBV10-2,CASSESNRVDGYTF,TGCGCCAGCAGTGAGTCGAATAGGGTGGATGGCTACACCTTC
.,TRBJ1-2,.,TRBV29-1,CSVEQGTNGYTF,TGCAGCGTGGAACAGGGAACGAACGGCTACACCTTC
once,TRBJ2-7,TRBD2,TRBV28,CATTPAGAHEQYF,TGTGCCACCACCCCCGCGGGAGCCCACGAGCAGTACTTC
.,TRBJ2-3,.,TRBV7-2,CASSLGERRQYF,TGTGCCAGCAGCTTAGGTGAGCGGAGGCAGTATTTT
.,TRBJ2-5,.,TRBV30,CAWNIGYQETQYF,TGTGCCTGGAATATCGGATATCAAGAGACCCAGTACTTC
.,TRBJ2-4,.,TRBV21-1,CASSAFRDQAKNIQYF,TGTGCCAGCAGCGCTTTTCGGGACCAAGCCAAAAACATTCAGTACTTC
.,TRBJ2-7,TRBD2,TRBV4-3,CASSQGVGSGSIYEQYF,TGCGCCAGCAGCCAAGGTGTGGGTAGCGGGAGTATCTACGAGCAGTACTTC
few,TRBJ2-7,TRBD1,TRBV28,CASSLTGVSYEQYF,TGTGCCAGCAGTTTGACAGGGGTGAGCTACGAGCAGTACTTC
.,TRBJ2-2,TRBD1,TRBV29-1,CSVVGTATGELFF,TGCAGCGTTGTGGGGACAGCCACCGGGGAGCTGTTTTTT
.,TRBJ2-1,TRBD2,TRBV18,CASSPRTSGSYLPGEFF,TGTGCCAGCTCACCACGAACTAGCGGGAGTTACTTACCGGGGGAGTTCTTC
.,TRBJ2-3,.,TRBV27,CASHLGVPASGDTQYF,TGTGCCAGCCACCTGGGGGTCCCCGCCTCCGGGGATACGCAGTATTTT
.,TRBJ2-5,TRBD1,TRBV19,CASHGQGQVETQYF,TGTGCCAGCCATGGACAGGGGCAGGTTGAGACCCAGTACTTC
.,TRBJ1-5,.,TRBV27,CASSLSRNNQPQHF,TGTGCCAGCAGTTTATCCAGGAACAATCAGCCCCAGCATTTT
.,TRBJ1-3,TRBD1,TRBV6-6,CASTRQGVAGNTIYF,TGTGCCAGCACCCGACAGGGGGTTGCAGGAAACACCATATATTTT
.,TRBJ2-5,TRBD2,TRBV11-2,CASSLGLGGVTETQYF,TGTGCCAGCAGCTTAGGGTTGGGGGGGGTTACAGAGACCCAGTACTTC
once,TRBJ2-5,TRBD2,TRBV7-3,CASSPLLAAGAKETQYF,TGTGCCAGCAGCCCACTCTTGGCAGCGGGAGCCAAAGAGACCCAGTACTTC
.,TRBJ1-1,.,TRBV28,CASSRFVAGNTEAFF,TGTGCCAGCAGTCGATTTGTAGCCGGCAACACTGAAGCTTTCTTT
.,TRBJ1-4,.,TRBV4-1,CASSPKELGATNEKLFF,TGCGCCAGCAGCCCAAAGGAACTGGGGGCAACTAATGAAAAACTGTTTTTT
.,TRBJ2-1,.,TRBV27,CASSLAGHNEQFF,TGTGCCAGCAGTTTAGCTGGTCACAATGAGCAGTTCTTC
once,TRBJ2-1,.,TRBV27,CASSFGTAPYNEQFF,TGTGCCAGCAGTTTTGGGACCGCCCCCTACAATGAGCAGTTCTTC
once,TRBJ2-6,.,TRBV4-1,CASSQVAGAGANVLTF,TGCGCCAGCAGCCAAGTGGCAGGGGCTGGGGCCAACGTCCTGACTTTC
.,TRBJ2-2,TRBD1,TRBV7-8,CASSFRDRLTGELFF,TGTGCCAGCAGCTTTCGGGACAGATTAACCGGGGAGCTGTTTTTT
.,TRBJ2-7,.,TRBV18,CASSPDRVEQYF,TGTGCCAGCTCACCGGACAGAGTAGAGCAGTACTTC
.,TRBJ2-5,.,TRBV19,CASSRDRRQETQYF,TGTGCCAGTAGCCGCGACAGGCGCCAAGAGACCCAGTACTTC
.,TRBJ1-3,.,TRBV9,CASSDASSGNTIYF,TGTGCCAGCAGCGACGCGTCCTCTGGAAACACCATATATTTT
.,TRBJ2-5,.,TRBV28,CASSSPGEMGVETQYF,TGTGCCAGCAGTTCCCCGGGGGAGATGGGAGTAGAGACCCAGTACTTC
once,TRBJ2-7,.,TRBV27,CASSRRNSYEQYF,TGTGCCAGTTCCAGGAGGAACTCCTACGAGCAGTACTTC
.,TRBJ2-1,.,TRBV5-4,CASSPGGQRGTDEQFF,TGTGCCAGCAGCCCTGGGGGGCAGCGGGGCACGGATGAGCAGTTCTTC
.,TRBJ2-3,.,TRBV24-1,CATSEGSTDTQYF,TGTGCCACCAGTGAGGGCAGCACAGATACGCAGTATTTT
.,TRBJ1-2,.,TRBV2,CASSDRTLNYGYTF,TGTGCCAGCAGTGACAGGACCTTAAACTATGGCTACACCTTC
.,TRBJ2-5,.,TRBV5-1,CASSLYPQETQYF,TGCGCCAGCAGCTTGTATCCACAAGAGACCCAGTACTTC
.,TRBJ1-2,TRBD1,TRBV7-2,CASSSRQGLGGYTF,TGTGCCAGCAGCTCCCGACAGGGGCTAGGTGGCTACACCTTC
.,TRBJ2-3,TRBD1,TRBV18,CASSPSGTGDTQYF,TGTGCCAGCTCACCATCCGGGACAGGTGATACGCAGTATTTT
once,TRBJ1-5,.,TRBV7-9,CASSLGQDQPQHF,TGTGCCAGCAGCTTAGGGCAGGATCAGCCCCAGCATTTT
once,TRBJ1-5,.,TRBV6-6,CASSYPGGENQPQHF,TGTGCCAGCAGTTACCCGGGGGGGGAGAATCAGCCCCAGCATTTT
.,TRBJ1-2,.,TRBV10-1,CASSPGRNYGYTF,TGCGCCAGCAGCCCTGGGAGAAACTATGGCTACACCTTC
.,TRBJ1-3,.,TRBV10-3,CAISEGGNTIYF,TGTGCCATCAGTGAGGGCGGAAACACCATATATTTT
.,TRBJ1-4,.,TRBV19,CASSVGSTNEKLFF,TGTGCCAGTAGTGTGGGGTCAACTAATGAAAAACTGTTTTTT
.,TRBJ1-1,.,TRBV9,CASSVGREGGTEAFF,TGTGCCAGCAGCGTAGGACGGGAGGGTGGCACTGAAGCTTTCTTT
.,TRBJ2-1,TRBD2,TRBV19,CASSKLAGNNEQFF,TGTGCCAGTAGTAAACTAGCGGGGAACAATGAGCAGTTCTTC
.,TRBJ1-2,TRBD1,TRBV2,CASSDVPGQGGLF,TGTGCCAGCAGTGATGTTCCGGGACAGGGGGGCCTCTTC
.,TRBJ2-2,.,TRBV19,CASSIGTTNTGELFF,TGTGCCAGTAGTATAGGGACAACGAACACCGGGGAGCTGTTTTTT
.,TRBJ2-2,.,TRBV19,CASSIGQMRTNTGELFF,TGTGCCAGTAGTATTGGCCAGATGAGAACAAACACCGGGGAGCTGTTTTTT
.,TRBJ2-7,.,TRBV19,CASSSGGENYEQYF,TGTGCCAGTAGTAGTGGGGGAGAGAACTACGAGCAGTACTTC
.,TRBJ1-1,.,TRBV11-2,CASRPTGIGEAFF,TGTGCCAGCAGGCCAACAGGAATAGGTGAAGCTTTCTTT
.,TRBJ2-7,.,TRBV7-8,CASSLARYQQSYEQYF,TGTGCCAGCAGCTTAGCGCGGTACCAACAGTCCTACGAGCAGTACTTC
.,TRBJ2-3,TRBD2,TRBV9,CASSAGLAGGRDTQYF,TGTGCCAGCAGCGCGGGACTAGCGGGAGGCAGGGATACGCAGTATTTT
.,TRBJ1-4,.,TRBV6-1,CASSEALRRMRGEKLFF,TGTGCCAGCAGTGAAGCGCTTCGGAGAATGAGGGGAGAAAAACTGTTTTTT
once,TRBJ1-2,.,TRBV3-1/TRBV3-2,CASSQVAAGVYGYTF,TGTGCCAGCAGCCAAGTCGCGGCTGGAGTATATGGCTACACCTTC
.,TRBJ2-1,.,TRBV28,CASTPSGSSYNEQFF,TGTGCCAGCACTCCCTCCGGGAGCTCCTACAATGAGCAGTTCTTC
.,TRBJ1-1,TRBD1,TRBV2,CASSRQGQVATEAFF,TGTGCCAGCAGTCGTCAGGGACAGGTCGCCACTGAAGCTTTCTTT
once,TRBJ2-2,.,TRBV29-1,CSVAGDTGELFF,TGCAGCGTCGCTGGTGACACCGGGGAGCTGTTTTTT
.,TRBJ2-7,.,TRBV5-1,CASSLVAVGEQYF,TGCGCCAGCAGCTTGGTGGCAGTTGGCGAGCAGTACTTC
once,TRBJ2-7,.,TRBV6-2/TRBV6-3,CASSYSVKNGDEQYF,TGTGCCAGCAGTTACTCGGTCAAAAATGGGGACGAGCAGTACTTC
.,TRBJ2-7,.,TRBV5-6,CASSQFVGERVRGQYF,TGTGCCAGCAGCCAATTTGTGGGAGAGCGAGTACGCGGGCAGTACTTC